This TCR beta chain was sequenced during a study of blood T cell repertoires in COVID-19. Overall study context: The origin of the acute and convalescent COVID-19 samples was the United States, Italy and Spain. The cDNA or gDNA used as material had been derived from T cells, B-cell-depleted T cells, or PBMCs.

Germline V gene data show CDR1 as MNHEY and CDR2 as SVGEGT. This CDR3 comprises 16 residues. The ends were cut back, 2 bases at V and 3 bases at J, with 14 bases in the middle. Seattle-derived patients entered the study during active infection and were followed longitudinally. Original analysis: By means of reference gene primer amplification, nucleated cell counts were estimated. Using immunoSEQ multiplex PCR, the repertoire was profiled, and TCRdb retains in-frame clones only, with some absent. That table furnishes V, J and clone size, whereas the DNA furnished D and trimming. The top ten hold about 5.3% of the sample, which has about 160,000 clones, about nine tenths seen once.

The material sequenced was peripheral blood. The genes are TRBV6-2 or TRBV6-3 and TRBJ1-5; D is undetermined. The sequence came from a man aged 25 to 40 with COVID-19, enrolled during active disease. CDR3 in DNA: TGTGCCAGCAGTTACCCCCAACTACGACTCAATCAGCCCCAGCATTTT. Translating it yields CASSYPQLRLNQPQHF.